This entry lists 13 T cell receptor beta chains sequenced from one sample in a study of T cell changes during pregnancy in multiple sclerosis (dated 2019 in TCRdb). The library was made by the immunoSEQ multiplex PCR assay. Here the immuneACCESS table is served through TCRdb, limited to in-frame sequences with V and J called. Missing clones are a known gap in these copies; in checked studies unresolved V genes cover under half, and the rest lacks a known reason. The sample data list about 42,000 clones, and 70% to 90% of these were observed just once. Clones ranked in the top ten supply 0.75% to 1% of the sample. The material sequenced was CD4+ T cells from peripheral blood mononuclear cells, taken after pregnancy. The receptor source for this set is a female donor with multiple sclerosis, enrolled in a pregnancy study.

To note about this clone: A read error may account for a junction end that differs from germline. This chain connects TRBV7-7 to TRBJ2-3; the match to TRBD2 covers 8 bases. The CDR3 contains 16 residues. CDR1 and CDR2 from the germline V gene are SSHAT and FNYEAQ (reference sequence). CDR3 region: CASSDGIAGTTDTQYF. CDR3 nucleotide sequence: TGTGCTAGCAGCGATGGGATAGCGGGGACCACAGATACGCAGTATTTT.

This chain joins TRBV18 and TRBJ2-7; a possible D gene is TRBD2 (6 bases). The ends were cut back, 3 bases at V and 3 bases at J, with 18 bases in the middle. CDR3 size: 16 residues. Germline V CDR1 and CDR2: KGHSH, LQKENI. The CDR3 protein is CASSPYLTRPGYEQYF. The CDR3 DNA sequence: TGTGCCAGCTCACCCTACCTGACTAGGCCCGGCTACGAGCAGTACTTC.

The chain recombines TRBV5-6 with TRBJ1-1, with 8 bases lining up with TRBD1. This CDR3 region has 17 residues. Per germline, CDR1 SGHDT and CDR2 YYEEEE. Germline trimming cut 6 bases from V and 0 bases from J; bases unmatched to any gene: 13. The CDR3 DNA sequence: TGTGCCAGCATCCCAAACGGTAGACAGGGGATGAACACTGAAGCTTTCTTT. It encodes CASIPNGRQGMNTEAFF.

This clone is a singleton in its sample. V usage is TRBV5-1 and J usage is TRBJ2-1, with TRBD2 as a possible D gene (5 bases). Germline-derived CDR1 and CDR2 are SGHRS and YFSETQ. V lost 1 base to trimming and J lost 0 bases, with 8 bases between them. This CDR3 comprises 15 residues. The CDR3 here is CASSLREASYNEQFF. CDR3 coding DNA: TGCGCCAGCAGCTTGCGGGAAGCCTCCTACAATGAGCAGTTCTTC.

The CDR3 DNA reads TGTGCCATCAGTGAAACCAGCGGGGGTGGCAATGAGCAGTTCTTC. Its protein product is CAISETSGGGNEQFF. The chain has TRBV10-3 and TRBJ2-1, with 8 bases identical to TRBD2. Germline CDR1 is ENHRY and CDR2 is SYGVKD. The CDR3 has 15 residues. V shed 3 bases and J 6 bases; nucleotides not matched to a gene: 7.

V usage is TRBV9 and J usage is TRBJ1-1; TRBD1 matches 8 bases. J gave up 4 bases and V 0 bases, and 2 bases lay outside the gene matches. This CDR3 contains 14 residues. Germline V gives CDR1 SGDLS, CDR2 YYNGEE. This CDR3 is CASSVVTGGTEAFF. In DNA form, the CDR3 reads TGTGCCAGCAGCGTAGTCACAGGGGGCACTGAAGCTTTCTTT. Full variable domain (outside the CDR3, taken from reference TRBV9 and TRBJ1-1): DSGVTQTPKHLITATGQRVTLRCSPRSGDLSVYWYQQSLDQGLQFLIQYYNGEERAKGNILERFSAQQFPDLHSELNLSSLELGDSALYFCASSVVTGGTEAFFGQGTRLTVV.

The V and J genes are TRBV2 and TRBJ1-2; D is uncertain. The germline gives CDR1 SNHLY, CDR2 FYNNEI. This CDR3 is built from 14 residues. Trimming stripped 3 bases from V and 4 bases from J, with 12 bases between. Here the CDR3 DNA reads TGTGCCAGCAGTGAGCACACTATTTCCTATGGCTACACCTTC. Protein sequence: CASSEHTISYGYTF.

The sample holds a few counts of this clone. The V gene is TRBV5-1, the J gene TRBJ2-5, with D perhaps matching TRBD2 (6 bases). This CDR3 region has 15 residues. Germline assignment: CDR1 SGHRS and CDR2 YFSETQ. V dropped 1 base and J dropped 5 bases, with 15 bases sitting between them. The CDR3 loop reads CASSLSTTRGETQYF. CDR3 coding DNA: TGCGCCAGCAGCTTGTCTACCACTCGGGGGGAGACCCAGTACTTC.

The chain links TRBV19 to TRBJ1-1; 7 bases map to TRBD1. V dropped 4 bases and J dropped 10; count of bases not matched to a gene: 12. CDR1 and CDR2 from the germline V gene are LNHDA and SQIVND (reference sequence). The CDR3 totals 14 residues. The CDR3 sequence: CASSTPTGPATAFF. DNA of the CDR3: TGTGCCAGTAGTACCCCGACAGGGCCGGCAACAGCTTTCTTT.

The chain couples TRBV29-1 to TRBJ2-6; 8 bases match TRBD1. Trimming removed 5 bases from V and 0 bases from J; junction bases left unmatched: 9. The CDR3 is 17 residues long. Germline assignment: CDR1 SQVTM and CDR2 ANQGSEA. In nucleotides, the CDR3 is TGCAGCGTTAGTTACGGGACAGGTTCCTCTGGGGCCAACGTCCTGACTTTC. Translation: CSVSYGTGSSGANVLTF.

The chain couples TRBV7-3 to TRBJ2-1; TRBD2 matches at 13 bases. V gave up 5 bases and J gave up 4 bases; unmatched junction bases: 8. The CDR3 is 17 residues long. Germline loops: CDR1 SGHTA, CDR2 FQGTGA. The CDR3 spells CASSARRGLAGYNEQFF. The DNA for the CDR3 is TGTGCCAGCAGCGCCCGAAGGGGACTAGCGGGGTACAATGAGCAGTTCTTC.

The CDR3 region is CASRLGGQGNYGYTF. As DNA, the CDR3 is TGTGCCAGCAGATTAGGGGGACAGGGGAACTATGGCTACACCTTC. The V gene is TRBV27, the J gene TRBJ1-2; 10 bases align to TRBD1. The CDR3 runs 15 residues. V lost 6 bases, J lost 2 bases, and 6 bases stayed unmatched. Germline V gives CDR1 MNHEY, CDR2 SMNVEV (reference sequence).

This sequence joins TRBV9 and TRBJ2-3, with a possible D match to TRBD2 (6 bases). The V end was cut by 4 bases, the J end by 2 bases, with 17 bases between. Germline V gene sequence: CDR1 SGDLS, CDR2 YYNGEE. The CDR3 sequence is 16 residues long. The CDR3 region has the DNA TGTGCCAGCAGCCCCTCTCACCGGAGGGACACAGATACGCAGTATTTT. This translates into CASSPSHRRDTDTQYF.